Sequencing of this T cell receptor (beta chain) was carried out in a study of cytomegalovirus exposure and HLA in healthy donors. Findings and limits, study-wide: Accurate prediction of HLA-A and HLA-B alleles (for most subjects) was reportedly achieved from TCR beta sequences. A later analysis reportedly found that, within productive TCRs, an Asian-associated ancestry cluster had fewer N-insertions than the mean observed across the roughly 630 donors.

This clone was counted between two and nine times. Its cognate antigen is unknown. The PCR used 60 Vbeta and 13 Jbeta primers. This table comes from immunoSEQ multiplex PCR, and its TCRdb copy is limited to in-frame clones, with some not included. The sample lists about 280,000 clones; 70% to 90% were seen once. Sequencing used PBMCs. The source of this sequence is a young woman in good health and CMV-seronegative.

The DNA for the CDR3 is TGTGCCACCAGCAGAGATCGGGGGGGGTCCAAAAACATTCAGTACTTC. Encoded protein: CATSRDRGGSKNIQYF. The genes are TRBV15 and TRBJ2-4; TRBD2 matches 8 bases. Germline V gene data show CDR1 as LNHNV and CDR2 as YYDKDF (reference sequence). This CDR3 contains 16 residues. Trimming cost V 0 bases and J 2 bases; bases outside gene matches: 3.